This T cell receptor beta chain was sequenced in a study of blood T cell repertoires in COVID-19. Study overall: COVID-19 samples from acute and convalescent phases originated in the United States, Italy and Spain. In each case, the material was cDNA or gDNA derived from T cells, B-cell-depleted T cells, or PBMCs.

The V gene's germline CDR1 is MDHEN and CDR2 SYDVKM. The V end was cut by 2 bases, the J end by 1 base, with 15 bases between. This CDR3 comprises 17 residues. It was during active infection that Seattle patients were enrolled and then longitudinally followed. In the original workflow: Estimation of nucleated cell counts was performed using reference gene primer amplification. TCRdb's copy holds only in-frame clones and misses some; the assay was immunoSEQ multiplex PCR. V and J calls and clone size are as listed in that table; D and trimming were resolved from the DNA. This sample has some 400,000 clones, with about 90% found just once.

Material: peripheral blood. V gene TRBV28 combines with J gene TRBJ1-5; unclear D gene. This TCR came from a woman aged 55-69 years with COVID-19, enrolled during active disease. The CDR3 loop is CASSLLRRGVSNQPQHF. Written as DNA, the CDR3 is TGTGCCAGCAGTTTACTTCGTCGGGGAGTAAGCAATCAGCCCCAGCATTTT.